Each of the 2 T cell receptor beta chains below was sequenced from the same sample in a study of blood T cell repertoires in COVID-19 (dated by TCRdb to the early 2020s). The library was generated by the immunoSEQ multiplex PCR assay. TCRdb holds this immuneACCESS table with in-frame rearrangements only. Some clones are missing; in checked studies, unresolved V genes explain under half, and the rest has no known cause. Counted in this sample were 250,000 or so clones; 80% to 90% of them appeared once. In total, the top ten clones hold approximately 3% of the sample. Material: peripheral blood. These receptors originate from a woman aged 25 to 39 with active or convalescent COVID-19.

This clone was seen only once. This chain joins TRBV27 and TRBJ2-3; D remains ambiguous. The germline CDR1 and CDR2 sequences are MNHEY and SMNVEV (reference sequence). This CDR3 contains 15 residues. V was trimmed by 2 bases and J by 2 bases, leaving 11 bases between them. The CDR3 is CASSLGRVTTDTQYF. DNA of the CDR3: TGTGCCAGCAGTTTAGGCCGGGTCACCACAGATACGCAGTATTTT.

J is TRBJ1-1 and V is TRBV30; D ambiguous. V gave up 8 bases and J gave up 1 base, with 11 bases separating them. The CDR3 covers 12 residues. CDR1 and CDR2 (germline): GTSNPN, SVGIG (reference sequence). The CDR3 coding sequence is TGTGCCGGAGGGCGGAAGAACACTGAAGCTTTCTTT. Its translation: CAGGRKNTEAFF.